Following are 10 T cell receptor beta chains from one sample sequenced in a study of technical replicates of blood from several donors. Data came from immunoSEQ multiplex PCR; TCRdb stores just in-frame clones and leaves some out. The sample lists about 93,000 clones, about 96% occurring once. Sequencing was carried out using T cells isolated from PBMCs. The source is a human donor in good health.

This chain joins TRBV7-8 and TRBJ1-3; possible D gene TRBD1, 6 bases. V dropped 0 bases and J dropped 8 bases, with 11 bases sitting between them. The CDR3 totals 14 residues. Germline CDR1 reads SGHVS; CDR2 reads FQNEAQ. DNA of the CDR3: TGTGCCAGCAGCTTAGCGTTCGGACAGTACACCATATATTTT. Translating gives CASSLAFGQYTIYF. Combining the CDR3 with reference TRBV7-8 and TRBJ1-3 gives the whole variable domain GAGVSQSPRYKVAKRGQDVALRCDPISGHVSLFWYQQALGQGPEFLTYFQNEAQLDKSGLPSDRFFAERPEGSVSTLKIQRTQQEDSAVYLCASSLAFGQYTIYFGEGSWLTVV.

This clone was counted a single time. CDR3 loop: CASGAASAPYEQYF. The CDR3 DNA reads as TGTGCCAGCGGCGCAGCTAGCGCACCCTACGAGCAGTACTTC. The rearrangement joins TRBV6-5 to TRBJ2-7; D may be TRBD2 (6 bases). Trimming took 8 bases from V and 2 from J, leaving 16 bases between them. Looked up from germline, CDR1 is MNHEY and CDR2 is SVGAGI. This CDR3 is built from 14 residues.

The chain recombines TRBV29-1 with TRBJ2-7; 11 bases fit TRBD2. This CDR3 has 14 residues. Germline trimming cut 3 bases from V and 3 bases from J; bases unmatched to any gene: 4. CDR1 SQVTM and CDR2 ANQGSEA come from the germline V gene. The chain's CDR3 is CSVDGTSGGYEQYF. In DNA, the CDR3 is TGCAGCGTTGACGGAACTAGCGGGGGCTACGAGCAGTACTTC.

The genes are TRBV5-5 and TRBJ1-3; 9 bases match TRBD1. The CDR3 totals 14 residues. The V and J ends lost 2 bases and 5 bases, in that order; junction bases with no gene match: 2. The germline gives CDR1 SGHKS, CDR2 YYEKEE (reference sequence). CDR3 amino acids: CASSLGTGRNTIYF. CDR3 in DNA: TGTGCCAGCAGCTTAGGGACAGGGCGAAACACCATATATTTT. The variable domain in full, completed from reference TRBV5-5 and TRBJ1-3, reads DAGVTQSPTHLIKTRGQQVTLRCSPISGHKSVSWYQQVLGQGPQFIFQYYEKEERGRGNFPDRFSARQFPNYSSELNVNALLLGDSALYLCASSLGTGRNTIYFGEGSWLTVV.

CDR3 residues: CASSLASSGLTNEQFF. Here the CDR3 DNA reads TGCGCCAGCAGCTTGGCCTCTAGCGGGCTGACTAATGAGCAGTTCTTC. This chain joins TRBV5-1 and TRBJ2-1; the match to TRBD2 covers 8 bases. CDR1 and CDR2 (germline): SGHRS, YFSETQ. J was trimmed by 7 bases and V by 0 bases; bases with no gene match: 9. This CDR3 is 16 amino acids long.

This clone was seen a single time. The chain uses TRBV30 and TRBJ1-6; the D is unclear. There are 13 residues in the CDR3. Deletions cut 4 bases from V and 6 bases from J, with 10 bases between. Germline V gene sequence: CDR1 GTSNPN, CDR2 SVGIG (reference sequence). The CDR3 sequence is CAWTAGTNSPLHF. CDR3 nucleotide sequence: TGTGCCTGGACGGCGGGAACTAATTCACCCCTCCACTTT.

The CDR3 spells CASSSGGPSETDTQYF. The CDR3 nucleotides are TGTGCCAGCAGCTCCGGGGGGCCGAGTGAAACAGATACGCAGTATTTT. The J gene is TRBJ2-3, the V gene TRBV13, with D possibly matching TRBD2 (7 bases). The CDR3 loop spans 16 amino acids. V lost 4 bases and J lost 3, with 17 bases in between. In germline, CDR1 is PRHDT, CDR2 FYEKMQ (reference sequence).

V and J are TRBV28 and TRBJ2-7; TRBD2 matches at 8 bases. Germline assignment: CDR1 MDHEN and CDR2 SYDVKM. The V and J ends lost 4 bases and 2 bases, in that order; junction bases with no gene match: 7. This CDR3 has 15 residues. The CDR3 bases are TGTGCCAGCAGTTATGCGGGAGGAAGAGCCTACGAGCAGTACTTC. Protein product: CASSYAGGRAYEQYF.

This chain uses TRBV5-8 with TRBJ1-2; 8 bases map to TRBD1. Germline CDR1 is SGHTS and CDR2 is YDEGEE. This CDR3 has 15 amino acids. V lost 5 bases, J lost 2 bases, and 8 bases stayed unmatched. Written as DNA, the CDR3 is TGTGCCAGCAGGCGGACAGGGCTTATCAACTATGGCTACACCTTC. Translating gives CASRRTGLINYGYTF.

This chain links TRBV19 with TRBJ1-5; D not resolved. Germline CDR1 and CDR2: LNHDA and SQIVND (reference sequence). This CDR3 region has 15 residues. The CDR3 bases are TGTGCTACCAGGTGGGCTTTTAATAGCAATCAGCCCCAGCATTTT. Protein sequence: CATRWAFNSNQPQHF.